This TCR beta chain originates from a study of blood T cells in healthy people across ages. As for the study in general: Capturing about one barcoded beta molecule per two T cells was achieved by template switching. Findings and limits, study-wide: Long-lived and aged donors differed, with more naive CD4+ cells and higher diversity in the long-lived. A roughly linear fall in TCR beta diversity per million T cells was seen with increasing age.

Then a second PCR, running about 7 to 11 cycles, was carried out with a sample-barcoded 5' primer and a J-beta primer mix. In TCRdb, the 5' RACE reads were re-called with MiXCR into one record per CDR3 protein. The table shows 500,000 to 700,000 distinct CDR3 sequences, with 25% to 35% occurring only once. This CDR3 has 15 amino acids. Looked up from germline, CDR1 is MNHEY and CDR2 is SMNVEV (reference sequence). Trimming took 5 bases from V and 7 from J; bases not matched to a gene: 13. This clonotype occurred a few times. Antigen specificity is unknown. This clonotype originated in a woman aged 80 or over in good health. Sequenced material: blood. The rearrangement uses TRBV27 and TRBJ1-2, with TRBD1 matching 7 bases. The CDR3 reads CASSLGGRGTGGYTF. CDR3 in DNA: TGTGCCAGCAGTCTAGGTGGCAGGGGGACGGGTGGCTACACCTTC.